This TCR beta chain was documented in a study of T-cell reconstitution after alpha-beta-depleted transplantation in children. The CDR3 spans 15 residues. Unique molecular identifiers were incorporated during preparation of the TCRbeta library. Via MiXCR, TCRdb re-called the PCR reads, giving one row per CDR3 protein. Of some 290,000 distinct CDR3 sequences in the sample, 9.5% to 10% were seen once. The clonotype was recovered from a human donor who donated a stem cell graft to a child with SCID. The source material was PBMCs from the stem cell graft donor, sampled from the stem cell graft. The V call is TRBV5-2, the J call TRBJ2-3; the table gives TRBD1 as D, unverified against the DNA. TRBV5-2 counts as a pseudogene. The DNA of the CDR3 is TGTGCCACCTCCCAAGTGGTCACAGGGACAGATACGCAGTATTTT. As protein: CATSQVVTGTDTQYF.